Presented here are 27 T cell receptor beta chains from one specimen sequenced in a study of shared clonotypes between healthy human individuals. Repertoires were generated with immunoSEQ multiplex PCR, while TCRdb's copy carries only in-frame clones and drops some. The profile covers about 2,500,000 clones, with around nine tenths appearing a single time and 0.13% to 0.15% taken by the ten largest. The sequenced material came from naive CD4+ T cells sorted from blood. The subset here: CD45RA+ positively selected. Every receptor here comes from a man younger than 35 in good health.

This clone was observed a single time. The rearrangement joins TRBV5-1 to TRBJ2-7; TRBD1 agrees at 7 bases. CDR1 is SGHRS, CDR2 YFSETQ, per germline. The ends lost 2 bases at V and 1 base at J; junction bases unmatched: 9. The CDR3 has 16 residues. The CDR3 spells CASSFKGGPDSYEQYF. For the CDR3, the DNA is TGCGCCAGCAGCTTCAAAGGGGGCCCCGATTCCTACGAGCAGTACTTC.

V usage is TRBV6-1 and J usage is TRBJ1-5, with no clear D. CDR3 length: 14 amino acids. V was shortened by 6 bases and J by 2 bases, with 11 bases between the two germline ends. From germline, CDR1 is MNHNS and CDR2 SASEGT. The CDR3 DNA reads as TGTGCCAGCAGCCCCGACACCGGCAATCAGCCCCAGCATTTT. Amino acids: CASSPDTGNQPQHF.

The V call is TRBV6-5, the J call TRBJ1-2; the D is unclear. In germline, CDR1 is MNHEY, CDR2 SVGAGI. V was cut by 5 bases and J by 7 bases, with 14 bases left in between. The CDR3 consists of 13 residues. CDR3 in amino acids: CASSRQDDAGYTF. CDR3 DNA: TGTGCCAGCAGTCGCCAGGACGATGCTGGCTACACCTTC.

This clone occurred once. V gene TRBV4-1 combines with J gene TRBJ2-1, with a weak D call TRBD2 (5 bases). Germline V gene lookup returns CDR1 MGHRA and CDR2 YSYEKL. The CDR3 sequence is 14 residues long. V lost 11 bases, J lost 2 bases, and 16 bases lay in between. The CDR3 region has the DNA TGCGCCTCCAGTTCGTGGGGAGCCTACAATGAGCAGTTCTTC. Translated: CASSSWGAYNEQFF.

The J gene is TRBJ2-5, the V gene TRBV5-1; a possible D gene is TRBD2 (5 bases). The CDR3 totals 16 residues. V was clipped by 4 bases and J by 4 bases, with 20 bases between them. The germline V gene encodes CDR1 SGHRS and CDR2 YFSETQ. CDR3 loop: CASSPWPSRGRETQYF. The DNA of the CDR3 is TGCGCCAGCAGCCCTTGGCCCTCCCGGGGTCGAGAGACCCAGTACTTC. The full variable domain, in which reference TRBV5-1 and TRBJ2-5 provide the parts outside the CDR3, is KAGVTQTPRYLIKTRGQQVTLSCSPISGHRSVSWYQQTPGQGLQFLFEYFSETQRNKGNFPGRFSGRQFSNSRSEMNVSTLELGDSALYLCASSPWPSRGRETQYFGPGTRLLVL.

CDR3 sequence reads: CASRVGQVADTQYF. CDR3 bases: TGTGCCAGCAGAGTGGGACAGGTCGCAGATACGCAGTATTTT. The chain has TRBV6-5 and TRBJ2-3, with 8 positions matching TRBD1. Germline V CDR1 and CDR2: MNHEY, SVGAGI. With V trimmed by 6 bases and J by 4 bases, 6 bases remained unmatched. This CDR3 spans 14 amino acids.

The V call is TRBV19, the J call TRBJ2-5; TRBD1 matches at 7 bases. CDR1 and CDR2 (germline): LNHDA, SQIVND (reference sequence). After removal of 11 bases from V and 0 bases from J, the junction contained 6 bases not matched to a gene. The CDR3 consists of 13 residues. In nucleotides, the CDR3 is TGTGCCTCATTGGACAGGAACCAAGAGACCCAGTACTTC. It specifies CASLDRNQETQYF.

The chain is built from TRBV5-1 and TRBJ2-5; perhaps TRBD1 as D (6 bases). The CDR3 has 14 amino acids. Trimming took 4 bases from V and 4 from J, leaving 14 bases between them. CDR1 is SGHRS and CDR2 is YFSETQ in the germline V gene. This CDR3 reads CASSGNRVGETQYF. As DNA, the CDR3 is TGCGCCAGCAGCGGAAACAGGGTCGGAGAGACCCAGTACTTC.

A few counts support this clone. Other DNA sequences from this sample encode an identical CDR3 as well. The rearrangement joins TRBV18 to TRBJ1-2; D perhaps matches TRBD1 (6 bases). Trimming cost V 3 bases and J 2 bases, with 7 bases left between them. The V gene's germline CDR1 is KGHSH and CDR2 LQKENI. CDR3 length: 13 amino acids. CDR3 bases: TGTGCCAGCTCACCTACAGGGAACTATGGCTACACCTTC. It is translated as CASSPTGNYGYTF.

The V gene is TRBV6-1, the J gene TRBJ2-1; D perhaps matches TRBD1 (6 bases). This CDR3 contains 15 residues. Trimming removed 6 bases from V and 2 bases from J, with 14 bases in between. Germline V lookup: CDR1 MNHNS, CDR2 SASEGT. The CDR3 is CASRRLRGTYNEQFF. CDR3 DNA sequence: TGTGCCAGCAGGCGCCTTAGGGGGACCTACAATGAGCAGTTCTTC.

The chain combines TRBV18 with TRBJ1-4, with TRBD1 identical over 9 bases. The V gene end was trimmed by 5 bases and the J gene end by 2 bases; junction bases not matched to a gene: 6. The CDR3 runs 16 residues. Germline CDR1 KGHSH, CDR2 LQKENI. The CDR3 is CASSITGGNTNEKLFF. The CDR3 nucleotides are TGTGCCAGCTCAATAACAGGGGGCAATACTAATGAAAAACTGTTTTTT.

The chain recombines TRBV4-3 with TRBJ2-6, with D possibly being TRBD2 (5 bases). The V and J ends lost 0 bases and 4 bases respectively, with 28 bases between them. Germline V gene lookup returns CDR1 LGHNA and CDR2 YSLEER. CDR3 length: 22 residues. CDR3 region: CASSQDPGREGFPSVGANVLTF. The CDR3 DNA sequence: TGCGCCAGCAGCCAAGATCCCGGTCGGGAAGGATTTCCTTCTGTGGGGGCCAACGTCCTGACTTTC.

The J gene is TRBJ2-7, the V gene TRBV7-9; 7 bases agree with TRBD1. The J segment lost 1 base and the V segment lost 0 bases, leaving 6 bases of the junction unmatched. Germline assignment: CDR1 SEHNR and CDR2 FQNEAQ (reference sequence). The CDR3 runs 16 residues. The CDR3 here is CASSLALSGGSYEQYF. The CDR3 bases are TGTGCCAGCAGCTTAGCGCTGTCAGGGGGTTCCTACGAGCAGTACTTC.

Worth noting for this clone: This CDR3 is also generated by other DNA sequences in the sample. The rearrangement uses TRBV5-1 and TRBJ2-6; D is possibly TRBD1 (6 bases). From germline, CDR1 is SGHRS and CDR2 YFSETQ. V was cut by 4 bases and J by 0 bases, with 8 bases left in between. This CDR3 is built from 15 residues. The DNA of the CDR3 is TGCGCCAGCAGCCGGGACACCTCTGGGGCCAACGTCCTGACTTTC. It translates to CASSRDTSGANVLTF.

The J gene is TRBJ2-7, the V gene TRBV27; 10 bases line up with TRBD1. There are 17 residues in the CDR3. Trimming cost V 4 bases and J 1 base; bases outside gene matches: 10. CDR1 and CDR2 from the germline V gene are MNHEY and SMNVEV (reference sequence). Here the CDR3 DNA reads TGTGCCAGCAGTTCCCTCCTCCGGGACAGGGGTTCCTACGAGCAGTACTTC. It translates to CASSSLLRDRGSYEQYF.

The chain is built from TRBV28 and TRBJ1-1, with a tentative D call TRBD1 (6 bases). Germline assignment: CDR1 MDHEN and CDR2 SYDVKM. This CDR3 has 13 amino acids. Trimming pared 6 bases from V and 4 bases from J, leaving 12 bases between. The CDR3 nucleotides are TGTGCCAGCAGCGGACCCAGGGGCACTGAAGCTTTCTTT. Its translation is CASSGPRGTEAFF. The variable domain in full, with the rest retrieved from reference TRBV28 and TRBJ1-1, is DVKVTQSSRYLVKRTGEKVFLECVQDMDHENMFWYRQDPGLGLRLIYFSYDVKMKEKGDIPEGYSVSREKKERFSLILESASTNQTSMYLCASSGPRGTEAFFGQGTRLTVV.

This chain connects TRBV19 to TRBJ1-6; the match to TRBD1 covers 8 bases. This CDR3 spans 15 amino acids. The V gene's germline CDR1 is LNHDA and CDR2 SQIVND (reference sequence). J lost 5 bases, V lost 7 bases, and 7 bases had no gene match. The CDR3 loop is CASTLGQGNNSPLHF. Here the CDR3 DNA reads TGTGCCAGTACTCTCGGACAGGGTAATAATTCACCCCTCCACTTT.

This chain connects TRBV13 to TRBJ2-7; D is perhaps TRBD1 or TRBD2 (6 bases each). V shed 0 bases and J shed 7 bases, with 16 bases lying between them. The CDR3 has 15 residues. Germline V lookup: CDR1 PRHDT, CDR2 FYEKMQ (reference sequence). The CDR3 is CASSLGLGGGLEQYF. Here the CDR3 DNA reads TGTGCCAGCAGCTTAGGCCTAGGGGGAGGCCTAGAGCAGTACTTC.

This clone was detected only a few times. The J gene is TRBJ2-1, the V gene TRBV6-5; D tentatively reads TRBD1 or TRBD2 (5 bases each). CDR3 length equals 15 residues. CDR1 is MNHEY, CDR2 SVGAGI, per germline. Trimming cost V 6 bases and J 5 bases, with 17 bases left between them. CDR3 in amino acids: CASSTRGLPHNEQFF. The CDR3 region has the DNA TGTGCCAGCAGCACTCGGGGCTTGCCCCACAATGAGCAGTTCTTC.

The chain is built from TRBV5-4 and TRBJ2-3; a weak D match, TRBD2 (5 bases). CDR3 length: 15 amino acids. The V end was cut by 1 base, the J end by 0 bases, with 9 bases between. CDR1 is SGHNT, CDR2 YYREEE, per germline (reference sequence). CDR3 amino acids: CASSLLDWSTDTQYF. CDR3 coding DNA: TGTGCCAGCAGCTTGCTGGACTGGAGCACAGATACGCAGTATTTT.

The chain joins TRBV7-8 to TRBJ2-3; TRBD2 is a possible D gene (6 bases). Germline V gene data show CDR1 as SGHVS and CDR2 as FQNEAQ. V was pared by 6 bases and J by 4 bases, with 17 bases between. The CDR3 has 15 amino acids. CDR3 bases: TGTGCCAGCAGACAGCGCGGGAAGCCACCAGATACGCAGTATTTT. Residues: CASRQRGKPPDTQYF.

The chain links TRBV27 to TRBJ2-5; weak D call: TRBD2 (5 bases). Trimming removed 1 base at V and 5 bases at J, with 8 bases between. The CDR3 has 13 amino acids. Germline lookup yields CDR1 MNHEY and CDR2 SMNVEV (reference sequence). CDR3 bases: TGTGCCAGCAGTTTATACAGCGGCGAGACCCAGTACTTC. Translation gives CASSLYSGETQYF.

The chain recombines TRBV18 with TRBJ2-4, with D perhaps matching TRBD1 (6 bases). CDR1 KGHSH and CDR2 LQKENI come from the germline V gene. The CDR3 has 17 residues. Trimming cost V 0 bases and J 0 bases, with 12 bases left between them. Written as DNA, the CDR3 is TGTGCCAGCTCACCACCGTTGCAGGGGCAAGCCAAAAACATTCAGTACTTC. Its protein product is CASSPPLQGQAKNIQYF.

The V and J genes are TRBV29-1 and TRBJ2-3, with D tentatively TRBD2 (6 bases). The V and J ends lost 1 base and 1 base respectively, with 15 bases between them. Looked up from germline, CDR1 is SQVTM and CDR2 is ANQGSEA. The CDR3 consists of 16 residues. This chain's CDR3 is CSVEGHRGMGTDTQYF. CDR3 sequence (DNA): TGCAGCGTTGAAGGTCACCGGGGGATGGGCACAGATACGCAGTATTTT.

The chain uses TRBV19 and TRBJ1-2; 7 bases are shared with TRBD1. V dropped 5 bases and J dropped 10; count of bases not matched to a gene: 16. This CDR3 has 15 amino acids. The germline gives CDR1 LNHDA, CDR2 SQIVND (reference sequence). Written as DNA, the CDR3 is TGTGCCAGTAGTGAAACCGGGACAGTGGGTTTGGACTACACCTTC. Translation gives CASSETGTVGLDYTF.

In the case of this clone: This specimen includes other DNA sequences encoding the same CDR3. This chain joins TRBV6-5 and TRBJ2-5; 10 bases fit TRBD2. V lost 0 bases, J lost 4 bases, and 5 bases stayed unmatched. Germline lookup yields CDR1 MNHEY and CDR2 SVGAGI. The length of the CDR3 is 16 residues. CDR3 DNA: TGTGCCAGCAGTTACTCAGCGGGAGGGCCGGGAGAGACCCAGTACTTC. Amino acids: CASSYSAGGPGETQYF.

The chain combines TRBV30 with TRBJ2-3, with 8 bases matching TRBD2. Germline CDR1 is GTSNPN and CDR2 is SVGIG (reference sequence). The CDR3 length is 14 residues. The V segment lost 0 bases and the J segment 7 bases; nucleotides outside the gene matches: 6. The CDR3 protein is CAWSVLAGGYTQYF. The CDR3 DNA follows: TGTGCCTGGAGTGTACTGGCGGGGGGATATACGCAGTATTTT.